This TCR beta chain came from a study of T cells after yellow fever vaccination. The CDR3 contains 13 residues. Trimming stripped 6 bases from V and 2 bases from J, with 7 bases between. Germline lookup yields CDR1 SNHLY and CDR2 FYNNEI. The study's findings and limits: Across the CD4 and CD8 compartments, a small share of clonotypes was present in both. From the bulk population, abundant clonotypes could contaminate and appear within FACS-sorted repertoires. It was a weaker secondary response, yet one that peaked faster, at day 5 versus 15. Post-booster repertoires contained most primary-vaccination clones again (about 95% CD4, less than 90% CD8).

TCRdb recomputed calls from the 5' RACE reads with MiXCR, one row per CDR3 protein. The sample has 400,000 to 650,000 distinct CDR3 sequences, about a fifth seen once; the top ten hold about 16%. This clonotype was found a few times. The antigen is not known. This TCR was recovered from a man between 18 and 29 years old who received the YFV17D yellow fever vaccine. V and J are TRBV2 and TRBJ2-2; D unclear. Sample: PBMCs, taken 21 days after the first yellow fever vaccination. CDR3 DNA sequence: TGTGCCAGCAGGGGTGTAAACACCGGGGAGCTGTTTTTT. Its protein product is CASRGVNTGELFF.